A selection of T cell receptor beta chains follows, all from one sample in a study of monozygotic twins with inflammatory bowel disease. TCRdb re-called the 5' RACE reads and gives one entry per CDR3 protein, without DNA. In total, the table holds about 420,000 distinct CDR3 sequences. The sequenced sample was blood. These TCRs come from a human donor with ulcerative colitis or Crohn's disease, or a healthy co-twin of an affected twin (not recorded which). CDR3s include the opening cysteine and the closing phenylalanine or tryptophan.

j_call: TRBJ2-4
v_call: TRBV5-1
cdr3_aa: CASMAGFGDIQYF

j_call: TRBJ2-7
v_call: TRBV20-1
cdr3_aa: CSARYRVLSEQYF

j_call: TRBJ2-3
v_call: TRBV12-3/TRBV12-4
cdr3_aa: CASSFGGDLYTQYF

j_call: TRBJ1-2
v_call: TRBV10-3
cdr3_aa: CAISEQGALYTF

j_call: TRBJ2-7
v_call: TRBV18
cdr3_aa: CASSRDTSSEQYF

j_call: TRBJ2-1
v_call: TRBV5-4
cdr3_aa: CASSRDSPDEQFF

j_call: TRBJ2-1
v_call: TRBV5-1
cdr3_aa: CASSGGPFSYNEQFF

j_call: TRBJ1-2
v_call: TRBV5-5
cdr3_aa: CASSLGPSRGYTF

j_call: TRBJ2-2
v_call: TRBV19
cdr3_aa: CASSGGPHSINTGELFF

j_call: TRBJ1-2
v_call: TRBV29-1
cdr3_aa: CSVSGRGNYGYTF

j_call: TRBJ2-4
v_call: TRBV4-3
cdr3_aa: CASSQAGREGGIQYF

j_call: TRBJ2-3
v_call: TRBV30
cdr3_aa: CAWSVGGLERQYF

j_call: TRBJ2-1
v_call: TRBV19
cdr3_aa: CASSIHNEQFF

j_call: TRBJ1-6
v_call: TRBV12-3/TRBV12-4
cdr3_aa: CASSLNGDNSPLHF

j_call: TRBJ2-7
v_call: TRBV4-1
cdr3_aa: CASSQGGGDRFEQYF

j_call: TRBJ2-7
v_call: TRBV20-1
cdr3_aa: CSVAGAPLLQQYF

j_call: TRBJ2-3
v_call: TRBV7-7
cdr3_aa: CASSPGLATDTQYF

j_call: TRBJ2-3
v_call: TRBV27
cdr3_aa: CASSLKGLWASGYTDTQYF

j_call: TRBJ2-4
v_call: TRBV5-1
cdr3_aa: CASSLASGGAKNIQYF

j_call: TRBJ2-1
v_call: TRBV28
cdr3_aa: CASSQGTSGNNEQFF

j_call: TRBJ1-1
v_call: TRBV4-3
cdr3_aa: CASRGKTGAIEAFF

j_call: TRBJ2-4
v_call: TRBV20-1
cdr3_aa: CSARDRRGVQYF

j_call: TRBJ2-1
v_call: TRBV12-3/TRBV12-4
cdr3_aa: CASRNTNRGGDEQFF

j_call: TRBJ1-2
v_call: TRBV30
cdr3_aa: CAWDRGSYGYTF

j_call: TRBJ2-6
v_call: TRBV7-2
cdr3_aa: CASSLAGGDLNVLTF

j_call: TRBJ2-1
v_call: TRBV3-1
cdr3_aa: CASSQGAPYNEQFF

j_call: TRBJ2-7
v_call: TRBV20-1
cdr3_aa: CSARESGGGTYEQYF

j_call: TRBJ2-3
v_call: TRBV4-1
cdr3_aa: CASSQWIGASTDTQYF

j_call: TRBJ1-1
v_call: TRBV5-4
cdr3_aa: CASSSGRTGNTEAFF

j_call: TRBJ1-5
v_call: TRBV20-1
cdr3_aa: CSALQGRVWPQHF

j_call: TRBJ2-1
v_call: TRBV4-3
cdr3_aa: CASSQISREYNEQFF

j_call: TRBJ1-2
v_call: TRBV27
cdr3_aa: CASSLSTGLYGYTF

j_call: TRBJ2-2
v_call: TRBV7-2
cdr3_aa: CASSTGLAGVVGELFF

j_call: TRBJ2-3
v_call: TRBV7-3
cdr3_aa: CASSSLAGRGRGADTQYF

j_call: TRBJ1-6
v_call: TRBV6-5
cdr3_aa: CASSYQGLGNSPLHF

j_call: TRBJ2-3
v_call: TRBV9
cdr3_aa: CASSVRGSEPDTQYF

j_call: TRBJ2-5
v_call: TRBV7-6
cdr3_aa: CASSHRLAEETQCF

j_call: TRBJ1-5
v_call: TRBV20-1
cdr3_aa: CSARNDPTGRNQPQHF

j_call: TRBJ2-7
v_call: TRBV25-1
cdr3_aa: CASSAQTRGEQYF

j_call: TRBJ2-7
v_call: TRBV4-1
cdr3_aa: CASSQGDRAYEQYF

j_call: TRBJ2-3
v_call: TRBV7-9
cdr3_aa: CASSSVQRTDTQYF

j_call: TRBJ1-5
v_call: TRBV20-1
cdr3_aa: CSARVRGHSNQPQHF

j_call: TRBJ1-1
v_call: TRBV5-1
cdr3_aa: CASSLTKNTEAFF

j_call: TRBJ2-7
v_call: TRBV20-1
cdr3_aa: CSARTGTAYEQYF

j_call: TRBJ1-1
v_call: TRBV5-1
cdr3_aa: CASSRNGGNTEAFF

j_call: TRBJ1-2
v_call: TRBV29-1
cdr3_aa: CSAPRLGGGGGYTF

j_call: TRBJ2-1
v_call: TRBV11-2
cdr3_aa: CASSFRPSNEQFF

j_call: TRBJ1-5
v_call: TRBV21-1
cdr3_aa: CASSKAHPGDQPQHF